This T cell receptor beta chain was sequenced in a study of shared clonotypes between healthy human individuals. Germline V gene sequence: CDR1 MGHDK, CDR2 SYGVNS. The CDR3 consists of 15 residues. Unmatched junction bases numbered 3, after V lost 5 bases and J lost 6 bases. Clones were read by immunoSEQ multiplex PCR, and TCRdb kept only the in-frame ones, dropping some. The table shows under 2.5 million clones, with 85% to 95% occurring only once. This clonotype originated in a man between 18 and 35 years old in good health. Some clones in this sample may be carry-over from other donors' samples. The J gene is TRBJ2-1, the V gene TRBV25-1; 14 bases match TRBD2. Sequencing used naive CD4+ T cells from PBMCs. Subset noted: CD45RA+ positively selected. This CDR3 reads CASSRLAGGPNEQFF. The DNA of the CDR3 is TGTGCCAGCAGTCGACTAGCGGGAGGGCCCAATGAGCAGTTCTTC.